Sequencing of this T cell receptor (beta chain) was carried out in a study of neoadjuvant anti-PD-1 for oral cavity cancer. Findings and limits, study-wide: Non-responders to neoadjuvant nivolumab had significantly more clonal PBMC T cells than responders.

Sequencing was performed with immunoSEQ multiplex PCR; in TCRdb, only in-frame clones are kept and a portion is missing. The repertoire has about 16,000 clones, 60% to 80% of them found once; the top ten carry around 2.7%. In regard to this clone: Its antigen is still unknown.

The V segment lost 6 bases and the J segment 3 bases; nucleotides outside the gene matches: 2. The germline V gene encodes CDR1 MNHEY and CDR2 SVGAGI. The CDR3 loop spans 13 amino acids. The genes are TRBV6-5 and TRBJ2-7; TRBD1 aligns across 10 bases. The sample consisted of PBMCs, taken before nivolumab (anti-PD-1) treatment. The sequence was obtained from a person aged 35-79 years with oral cavity squamous cell carcinoma. CDR3 sequence reads: CASRGQGHYEQYF. The CDR3 DNA sequence: TGTGCCAGCAGGGGACAGGGGCACTACGAGCAGTACTTC.